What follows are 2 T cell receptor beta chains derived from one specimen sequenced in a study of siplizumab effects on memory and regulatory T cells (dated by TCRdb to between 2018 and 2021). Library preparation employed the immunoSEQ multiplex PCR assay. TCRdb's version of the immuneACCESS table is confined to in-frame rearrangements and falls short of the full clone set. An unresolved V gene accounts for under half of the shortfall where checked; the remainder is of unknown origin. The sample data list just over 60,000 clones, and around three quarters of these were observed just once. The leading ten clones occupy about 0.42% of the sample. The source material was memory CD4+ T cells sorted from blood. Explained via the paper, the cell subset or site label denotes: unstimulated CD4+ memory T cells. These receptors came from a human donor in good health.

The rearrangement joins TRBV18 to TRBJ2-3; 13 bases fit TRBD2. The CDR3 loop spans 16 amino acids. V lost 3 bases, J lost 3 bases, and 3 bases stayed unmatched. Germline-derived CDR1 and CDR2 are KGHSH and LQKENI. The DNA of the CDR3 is TGTGCCAGCTCACCTCCGGGACTAGCGGGGACAGATACGCAGTATTTT. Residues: CASSPPGLAGTDTQYF.

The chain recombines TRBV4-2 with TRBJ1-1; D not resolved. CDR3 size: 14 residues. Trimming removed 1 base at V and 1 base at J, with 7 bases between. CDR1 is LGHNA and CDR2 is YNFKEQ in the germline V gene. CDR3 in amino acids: CASSQGPTNTEAFF. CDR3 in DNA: TGTGCCAGCAGCCAAGGGCCGACGAACACTGAAGCTTTCTTT.